One and the same sample provided the 31 T cell receptor beta chains below, sequenced in a study of blood T cell repertoires in COVID-19. TCRdb keeps only in-frame clones here, not all; method: immunoSEQ multiplex PCR. The sample has some 45,000 clones; approximately 80% are singletons. The specimen sequenced was peripheral blood. These receptors all come from a man aged 65 to 85 with acute or convalescent COVID-19.

The rearrangement uses TRBV28 and TRBJ1-1; unclear D gene. The CDR3 has 12 residues. V dropped 5 bases and J dropped 3 bases, with 7 bases sitting between them. Germline CDR1 reads MDHEN; CDR2 reads SYDVKM. The CDR3 sequence: CASSPLYTEAFF. CDR3 nucleotides: TGTGCCAGCAGTCCCTTATACACTGAAGCTTTCTTT.

The chain carries TRBV6-4 and TRBJ1-1; D is uncertain. Trimming cost V 6 bases and J 4 bases, with 12 bases left between them. Per the germline V gene, CDR1 is MRHNA and CDR2 is SNTAGT. This CDR3 is 13 amino acids long. Here the CDR3 reads CASRVIRVTEAFF. CDR3 DNA: TGTGCCAGCAGAGTAATCCGGGTCACTGAAGCTTTCTTT.

This CDR3 is CASSDRVANYGYTF. The CDR3 DNA reads as TGTGCCAGCTCAGACAGGGTCGCAAACTATGGCTACACCTTC. The J gene is TRBJ1-2, the V gene TRBV18; 7 bases map to TRBD1. The CDR3 runs 14 residues. Germline lookup yields CDR1 KGHSH and CDR2 LQKENI. Germline trimming cut 5 bases from V and 2 bases from J; bases unmatched to any gene: 5.

The chain uses TRBV5-1 and TRBJ1-2; 10 nucleotides align to TRBD1. Germline V gene sequence: CDR1 SGHRS, CDR2 YFSETQ. The CDR3 runs 14 residues. The V and J ends lost 3 bases and 3 bases, in that order; junction bases with no gene match: 2. The CDR3 is CASSSGTGDYGYTF. CDR3 nucleotide sequence: TGCGCCAGCAGCTCCGGGACAGGGGACTATGGCTACACCTTC.

V gene TRBV7-9 combines with J gene TRBJ1-6; tentatively, D is TRBD1 (5 bases). The CDR3 is 18 residues long. Trimming cost V 10 bases and J 5 bases, with 27 bases left between them. From germline, CDR1 is SEHNR and CDR2 FQNEAQ (reference sequence). The DNA of the CDR3 is TGTGCCACCGGAGGGGCAGGGAGGTTATCGGCTCATAATTCACCCCTCCACTTT. It yields the protein CATGGAGRLSAHNSPLHF.

V gene TRBV7-2 combines with J gene TRBJ1-1, with 8 bases lining up with TRBD1. Losses at the gene ends were 6 bases for V and 9 bases for J; bases not matched to a gene: 9. Germline CDR1 reads SGHTA; CDR2 reads FQGNSA. CDR3 length: 13 residues. This CDR3 is CASRTGQGSKAFF. CDR3 nucleotide sequence: TGTGCCAGCAGAACAGGACAGGGCTCTAAAGCTTTCTTT.

The chain employs TRBV19 and TRBJ1-1; 10 positions match TRBD1. Per the germline V gene, CDR1 is LNHDA and CDR2 is SQIVND (reference sequence). V was clipped by 8 bases and J by 4 bases; unmatched bases: 19. This CDR3 has 18 amino acids. The CDR3 spells CASYRTGGFGFGRTEAFF. CDR3 in DNA: TGTGCCAGTTATAGGACAGGGGGTTTTGGGTTTGGGCGCACTGAAGCTTTCTTT.

The V call is TRBV7-2, the J call TRBJ2-1, with a weak D call TRBD2 (5 bases). The CDR3 totals 13 residues. Germline V CDR1 and CDR2: SGHTA, FQGNSA. V lost 3 bases and J 6 bases, leaving 9 bases between the germline ends. CDR3 nucleotides: TGTGCCAGCAGCTTCGGGAACGGCAATGAGCAGTTCTTC. Protein: CASSFGNGNEQFF.

This clone was found a few times. The chain links TRBV7-2 to TRBJ1-2; TRBD1 agrees at 11 bases. V lost 5 bases, J lost 7 bases, and 9 bases stayed unmatched. Germline V CDR1 and CDR2: SGHTA, FQGNSA. The CDR3 covers 15 residues. CDR3: CASSPAPGQGVGYTF. In nucleotides, the CDR3 is TGTGCCAGCAGCCCAGCCCCGGGACAGGGGGTTGGCTACACCTTC.

This chain joins TRBV28 and TRBJ2-7; 9 bases line up with TRBD1. This CDR3 comprises 16 residues. V was clipped by 4 bases and J by 0 bases; unmatched bases: 7. Germline V CDR1 and CDR2: MDHEN, SYDVKM. As DNA, the CDR3 is TGTGCCAGCAGTTCACCGGGACAGGGAAACTCCTACGAGCAGTACTTC. It is translated as CASSSPGQGNSYEQYF.

The chain has TRBV2 and TRBJ1-6; weak D call: TRBD1 (5 bases). This CDR3 has 15 residues. The V gene's germline CDR1 is SNHLY and CDR2 FYNNEI. V lost 2 bases and J lost 7, with 12 bases in between. The CDR3 DNA sequence: TGTGCCAGCAGTGAAATGCCAGGGTACAATTCACCCCTCCACTTT. Its translation: CASSEMPGYNSPLHF.

The CDR3 region has the DNA TGTGCCAGCAGCTCGGCGGCAGCCGTGAGAGCCTCTGAAGCTTTCTTT. Protein product: CASSSAAAVRASEAFF. The gene calls are TRBV7-2 and TRBJ1-1; D unclear. CDR3 size: 16 residues. V was pared by 4 bases and J by 6 bases, with 21 bases between. The germline CDR1 and CDR2 sequences are SGHTA and FQGNSA.

V and J are TRBV24-1 and TRBJ2-2, with 10 bases identical to TRBD2. Germline trimming cut 8 bases from V and 2 bases from J; bases unmatched to any gene: 4. Germline lookup yields CDR1 KGHDR and CDR2 SFDVKD. The CDR3 covers 15 residues. CDR3 nucleotides: TGTGCCACCACAGCGGGGGGGACCAACACCGGGGAGCTGTTTTTT. Translating it yields CATTAGGTNTGELFF.

The V call is TRBV18, the J call TRBJ2-1; D unclear. Germline CDR1 and CDR2: KGHSH and LQKENI. Trimming cost V 4 bases and J 10 bases, with 11 bases left between them. The CDR3 covers 12 residues. The CDR3 here is CASSRAQEEQFF. In DNA form, the CDR3 reads TGTGCCAGCTCACGGGCCCAAGAGGAGCAGTTCTTC.

The gene calls are TRBV27 and TRBJ2-2; 9 nucleotides agree with TRBD1. This CDR3 region has 15 residues. In germline, CDR1 is MNHEY, CDR2 SMNVEV (reference sequence). The V gene end was trimmed by 6 bases and the J gene end by 8 bases; junction bases not matched to a gene: 10. The CDR3 loop is CASRRTGVQSGELFF. Written as DNA, the CDR3 is TGTGCCAGCAGGCGGACAGGGGTCCAATCAGGGGAGCTGTTTTTT.

The V call is TRBV12-5, the J call TRBJ1-4, with 7 bases matching TRBD1. The J segment lost 2 bases and the V segment lost 3 bases, leaving 9 bases of the junction unmatched. The V gene's germline CDR1 is LGHNT and CDR2 FRNRAP. The CDR3 consists of 17 residues. The CDR3 sequence is CASGFPGGGLTNEKLFF. The DNA for the CDR3 is TGTGCTAGTGGTTTTCCGGGAGGGGGCTTGACTAATGAAAAACTGTTTTTT.

V gene TRBV15 combines with J gene TRBJ1-4; TRBD1 might be the D (6 bases). In germline, CDR1 is LNHNV, CDR2 YYDKDF (reference sequence). CDR3 length: 15 amino acids. With 8 bases removed from V and 4 bases from J, the gap between germline ends came to 17 bases. The CDR3 sequence is CATQSYRASNEKLFF. For the CDR3, the DNA is TGTGCCACCCAATCGTACAGGGCTAGTAATGAAAAACTGTTTTTT.

V usage is TRBV11-2 and J usage is TRBJ1-1; possibly TRBD1 for D (6 bases). The CDR3 covers 16 residues. V shed 4 bases and J shed 3 bases, with 18 bases lying between them. From germline, CDR1 is SGHAT and CDR2 FQNNGV. The CDR3 loop is CASSSRGGARDTEAFF. The CDR3 nucleotides read TGTGCCAGCAGCTCAAGGGGGGGAGCCCGGGACACTGAAGCTTTCTTT.

The chain combines TRBV7-2 with TRBJ1-2; D might be TRBD1 (6 bases). Germline V gives CDR1 SGHTA, CDR2 FQGNSA. This CDR3 is 17 amino acids long. V lost 1 base, J lost 8 bases, and 23 bases lay in between. Written as DNA, the CDR3 is TGTGCCAGCAGCTTAGATTTCCAGTCCGGGGGGCTGGGAGGCTACACCTTC. Its translation is CASSLDFQSGGLGGYTF. The full variable domain, its missing parts supplied by reference TRBV7-2 and TRBJ1-2, is GAGVSQSPSNKVTEKGKDVELRCDPISGHTALYWYRQSLGQGLEFLIYFQGNSAPDKSGLPSDRFSAERTGGSVSTLTIQRTQQEDSAVYLCASSLDFQSGGLGGYTFGSGTRLTVV.

The rearrangement links TRBV7-9 to TRBJ1-1, with 11 bases fitting TRBD1. V gave up 5 bases and J gave up 1 base; unmatched junction bases: 3. CDR3 length: 15 amino acids. Per germline, CDR1 SEHNR and CDR2 FQNEAQ (reference sequence). Here the CDR3 DNA reads TGTGCCAGCAGCGGACAGGGGGCCGGGAACACTGAAGCTTTCTTT. Its protein product is CASSGQGAGNTEAFF.

The rearrangement joins TRBV3-1 (or the pseudogene TRBV3-2) to TRBJ2-3; 7 nucleotides align to TRBD1. CDR3 length equals 14 residues. Germline trimming cut 4 bases from V and 4 bases from J; bases unmatched to any gene: 5. CDR1 LGHDT and CDR2 YNNKEL come from the germline V gene (reference sequence). The CDR3 spells CASSPRQGSDTQYF. DNA of the CDR3: TGTGCCAGCAGCCCCCGACAGGGCTCAGATACGCAGTATTTT.

The J gene is TRBJ1-2, the V gene TRBV7-2; 7 positions match TRBD1. Germline values: CDR1 SGHTA, CDR2 FQGNSA. The CDR3 runs to 12 residues. V dropped 4 bases and J dropped 9; count of bases not matched to a gene: 5. This CDR3 reads CASSSETGRYTF. The CDR3 nucleotides are TGTGCCAGCAGCTCGGAGACAGGGCGCTACACCTTC.

The chain is built from TRBV4-3 and TRBJ2-3; TRBD1 might be the D (6 bases). Germline assignment: CDR1 LGHNA and CDR2 YSLEER. V gave up 6 bases and J gave up 4 bases, with 11 bases separating them. This CDR3 region has 13 residues. The CDR3 reads CASSQQGSDTQYF. Written as DNA, the CDR3 is TGCGCCAGCAGTCAACAGGGTTCAGATACGCAGTATTTT.

The J gene is TRBJ1-1, the V gene TRBV6-5, with D maybe TRBD1 (5 bases). This CDR3 is 15 amino acids long. V lost 6 bases and J 1 base, leaving 15 bases between the germline ends. CDR1 is MNHEY and CDR2 is SVGAGI in the germline V gene. The CDR3 bases are TGTGCCAGCAGCCCGAGGGGCGGGAAGAACACTGAAGCTTTCTTT. Residues: CASSPRGGKNTEAFF.

The rearrangement joins TRBV7-8 to TRBJ1-1, with 7 positions matching TRBD1. The ends lost 5 bases at V and 7 bases at J; junction bases unmatched: 7. The CDR3 sequence is 13 residues long. CDR1 SGHVS and CDR2 FQNEAQ come from the germline V gene. The DNA for the CDR3 is TGTGCCAGCAGCCAAGACAGGGTCCATGAAGCTTTCTTT. As protein: CASSQDRVHEAFF.

The chain recombines TRBV6-5 with TRBJ1-2; D is unresolved. Germline CDR1 MNHEY, CDR2 SVGAGI. The V end was cut by 0 bases, the J end by 5 bases, with 7 bases between. CDR3 length: 13 amino acids. This chain's CDR3 is CASSYSGSYGYTF. In nucleotides, the CDR3 is TGTGCCAGCAGTTACTCGGGCAGTTATGGCTACACCTTC.

The rearrangement joins TRBV19 to TRBJ2-1; D ambiguous. Trimming stripped 3 bases from V and 1 base from J, with 7 bases between. The CDR3 loop spans 14 amino acids. Germline CDR1 reads LNHDA; CDR2 reads SQIVND (reference sequence). The CDR3 bases are TGTGCCAGTAGTATGCAGTCGTCCTACAATGAGCAGTTCTTC. Protein: CASSMQSSYNEQFF.

The chain is built from TRBV23-1 and TRBJ1-2; 8 bases align to TRBD1. TRBV23-1 is an open reading frame whose function is uncertain. The CDR3 contains 16 residues. The ends lost 0 bases at V and 3 bases at J; junction bases unmatched: 6. As DNA, the CDR3 is TGCGCCAGCAGTCAATCGTCACAGGGGGGTTACTATGGCTACACCTTC. The encoded protein is CASSQSSQGGYYGYTF.

The table lists this clone with a count of one. The chain links TRBV28 to TRBJ2-4; 8 bases fit TRBD2. J lost 3 bases, V lost 6 bases, and 7 bases had no gene match. The length of the CDR3 is 15 residues. Germline V gene data show CDR1 as MDHEN and CDR2 as SYDVKM. The CDR3 spells CASRRSGGGKNIQYF. CDR3 sequence (DNA): TGTGCCAGCAGAAGAAGCGGGGGAGGCAAAAACATTCAGTACTTC.

The chain uses TRBV10-2 and TRBJ2-7; TRBD1 agrees at 8 bases. The V gene's germline CDR1 is WSHSY and CDR2 SAAADI. J lost 1 base, V lost 4 bases, and 9 bases had no gene match. The CDR3 consists of 16 residues. CDR3 amino acids: CASSGTDRGPSYEQYF. CDR3 bases: TGCGCCAGCAGTGGAACCGACAGGGGTCCATCCTACGAGCAGTACTTC.

The chain combines TRBV13 with TRBJ1-2, with D perhaps TRBD1 (6 bases). Deletions cut 6 bases from V and 2 bases from J, with 16 bases between. Germline CDR1 PRHDT, CDR2 FYEKMQ (reference sequence). This CDR3 spans 15 amino acids. CDR3 sequence: CASSKGVSPNYGYTF. The CDR3 nucleotides read TGTGCCAGCAGTAAGGGGGTTAGTCCAAACTATGGCTACACCTTC.